One and the same sample provided the 14 T cell receptor beta chains below, sequenced in a study of early T cells in non-severe SARS-CoV-2 infection. MiXCR, applied by TCRdb to the 5' RACE reads, yields one record per CDR3 protein. This table has some 63,000 distinct CDR3 sequences, approximately 12% appearing once. Sequencing used whole blood. The source is an adult who was a healthcare worker with PCR-confirmed SARS-CoV-2 infection or an uninfected control (not recorded which).

This clonotype was seen at least ten times. The CDR3 DNA follows: TGTGCCAGCAGCCTCACGGTCGGGTCAGGGGAGACCCAGTACTTC. Its translation: CASSLTVGSGETQYF. This rearrangement joins TRBV11-2 to TRBJ2-5, with TRBD1 as a possible D gene (5 bases). Trimming removed 5 bases at V and 5 bases at J, with 18 bases between. This CDR3 is 15 amino acids long. Germline V gives CDR1 SGHAT, CDR2 FQNNGV. Combining the CDR3 with reference TRBV11-2 and TRBJ2-5 gives the whole variable domain EAGVAQSPRYKIIEKRQSVAFWCNPISGHATLYWYQQILGQGPKLLIQFQNNGVVDDSQLPKDRFSAERLKGVDSTLKIQPAKLEDSAVYLCASSLTVGSGETQYFGPGTRLLVL.

This clonotype turned up a few times. V gene TRBV5-1 combines with J gene TRBJ1-1; D is perhaps TRBD1 (5 bases). The CDR3 runs 11 residues. V was clipped by 8 bases and J by 6 bases, with 11 bases between them. Per the germline V gene, CDR1 is SGHRS and CDR2 is YFSETQ. The DNA for the CDR3 is TGCGCCAGTTACAGGCTCCCTGAAGCTTTCTTT. Its protein is CASYRLPEAFF. Full variable domain (missing parts from reference TRBV5-1 and TRBJ1-1): KAGVTQTPRYLIKTRGQQVTLSCSPISGHRSVSWYQQTPGQGLQFLFEYFSETQRNKGNFPGRFSGRQFSNSRSEMNVSTLELGDSALYLCASYRLPEAFFGQGTRLTVV.

This clonotype was found many times. The rearrangement uses TRBV7-2 and TRBJ2-1; TRBD1 aligns across 10 bases. The CDR3 spans 14 residues. V shed 5 bases and J 3 bases; nucleotides not matched to a gene: 1. The germline V gene has CDR1 SGHTA and CDR2 FQGNSA. The CDR3 sequence is CASSRDRGYNEQFF. The CDR3 nucleotides read TGTGCCAGCAGCCGGGACAGGGGCTACAATGAGCAGTTCTTC.

The sample holds many counts of this clonotype. This chain links TRBV12-3 or TRBV12-4 with TRBJ2-7; TRBD2 is a possible D gene (6 bases). V gave up 5 bases and J gave up 0 bases, with 20 bases separating them. There are 17 residues in the CDR3. DNA of the CDR3: TGTGCCAGCAGTCCTGCTGAGACTAGAAGGAGCTCCTACGAGCAGTACTTC. As protein: CASSPAETRRSSYEQYF.

This clonotype was counted ten times or more. This chain joins TRBV27 and TRBJ2-3; 8 positions agree with TRBD1. The CDR3 has 16 residues. The V and J ends lost 6 bases and 2 bases, in that order; junction bases with no gene match: 10. Germline CDR1 is MNHEY and CDR2 is SMNVEV (reference sequence). CDR3 nucleotides: TGTGCCAGCAGGCCCGGACAGGGCAGATTCACAGATACGCAGTATTTT. It encodes CASRPGQGRFTDTQYF.

This chain uses TRBV6-5 with TRBJ1-2, with D perhaps TRBD1 (6 bases). This CDR3 region has 15 residues. CDR1 and CDR2 (germline): MNHEY, SVGAGI. V was pared by 6 bases and J by 8 bases, with 22 bases between. The chain's CDR3 is CASSRTRDTKFGYTF. In DNA, the CDR3 is TGTGCCAGCAGCCGTACCCGGGACACCAAATTCGGCTACACCTTC.

The rearrangement uses TRBV9 and TRBJ2-1; 7 bases map to TRBD1. CDR3 length: 17 amino acids. CDR1 is SGDLS and CDR2 is YYNGEE in the germline V gene. V shed 2 bases, J shed 6 bases, and the junction held 14 bases outside the gene matches. The CDR3 is CASSVSAGRGIGNEQFF. The CDR3 nucleotides read TGTGCCAGCAGCGTTAGCGCGGGCAGGGGGATTGGCAATGAGCAGTTCTTC. Full variable domain (rest looked up from reference TRBV9 and TRBJ2-1): DSGVTQTPKHLITATGQRVTLRCSPRSGDLSVYWYQQSLDQGLQFLIQYYNGEERAKGNILERFSAQQFPDLHSELNLSSLELGDSALYFCASSVSAGRGIGNEQFFGPGTRLTVL.

This clonotype was seen repeatedly, ten times or more. V is TRBV30 and J is TRBJ1-5; D might be TRBD1 (5 bases). V was cut by 0 bases and J by 5 bases, with 8 bases left in between. The CDR3 runs 13 residues. Germline V gene sequence: CDR1 GTSNPN, CDR2 SVGIG (reference sequence). CDR3 in amino acids: CAWSVDTYQPQHF. In DNA form, the CDR3 reads TGTGCCTGGAGTGTGGACACTTATCAGCCCCAGCATTTT.

This clonotype appeared many times. V gene TRBV9 combines with J gene TRBJ1-1; TRBD1 matches at 8 bases. The CDR3 has 15 residues. V lost 0 bases, J lost 4 bases, and 5 bases stayed unmatched. The germline V gene has CDR1 SGDLS and CDR2 YYNGEE. In nucleotides, the CDR3 is TGTGCCAGCAGCGTAGGGACAGGGATGGCCACTGAAGCTTTCTTT. This translates into CASSVGTGMATEAFF.

In its sample, this clonotype was seen a few times. The rearrangement uses TRBV6-5 and TRBJ1-2, with 7 bases aligning to TRBD1. V shed 5 bases and J 0 bases; nucleotides not matched to a gene: 3. CDR3 length equals 14 residues. The germline gives CDR1 MNHEY, CDR2 SVGAGI. The CDR3 DNA follows: TGTGCCAGCAGTCGGACAGGCCCTAACTATGGCTACACCTTC. Its translation: CASSRTGPNYGYTF.

This clonotype was recorded many times. The V call is TRBV14, the J call TRBJ2-7; 8 bases are a match to TRBD2. J lost 2 bases, V lost 1 base, and 4 bases had no gene match. The CDR3 is made up of 15 amino acids. CDR1 is SGHDN, CDR2 FVKESK, per germline. The CDR3 is CASSQGSGGTYEQYF. CDR3 in DNA: TGTGCCAGCAGCCAAGGAAGCGGGGGCACCTACGAGCAGTACTTC.

This clonotype was detected ten times or more. J is TRBJ2-2 and V is TRBV19; no firm D call. CDR3 length: 16 amino acids. Germline CDR1 is LNHDA and CDR2 is SQIVND (reference sequence). Trimming removed 1 base at V and 2 bases at J, with 11 bases between. CDR3 nucleotides: TGTGCCAGTAGTATAGCACCCTTGATTAACACCGGGGAGCTGTTTTTT. Translation: CASSIAPLINTGELFF.

This clonotype was recorded at least ten times. The chain has TRBV6-1 and TRBJ1-6; a weak D match, TRBD1 (6 bases). Germline V lookup: CDR1 MNHNS, CDR2 SASEGT. This CDR3 region has 14 residues. Trimming removed 4 bases at V and 6 bases at J, with 10 bases between. The DNA of the CDR3 is TGTGCCAGCAGTGGCAGGGGTTCTAATTCACCCCTCCACTTT. Protein sequence: CASSGRGSNSPLHF.

This clonotype was observed many times. The chain joins TRBV7-3 to TRBJ1-6; D gene ambiguous. Deletions cut 0 bases from V and 9 bases from J, with 6 bases between. This CDR3 is built from 13 residues. Germline-derived CDR1 and CDR2 are SGHTA and FQGTGA. The CDR3 DNA sequence: TGTGCCAGCAGCTTAACGACCATTTCACCCCTCCACTTT. Encoded protein: CASSLTTISPLHF.